The 30 T cell receptor beta chains in this list originate from one sample, sequenced in a study of beta chain features in type 1 diabetes. The authors reverse transcribed all of the isolated RNA, so sequencing captured expressed TCRB transcripts. Here immunoSEQ multiplex PCR was the method, and the copy in TCRdb shows in-frame clones only, minus some. The table has under 350,000 clones, about 8.5% seen once; the top ten hold approximately 1%. The sample comprised central memory CD4+ T cells from blood. These receptors originate from a young woman in good health.

This clone occurred many times. V usage is TRBV6-5 and J usage is TRBJ2-7, with D maybe TRBD2 (6 bases). CDR3 size: 15 residues. Trimming cost V 6 bases and J 6 bases, with 21 bases left between them. Germline lookup yields CDR1 MNHEY and CDR2 SVGAGI. CDR3 bases: TGTGCCAGCAGCCCCACTTTCGGGACGGGGGTCGAGCAGTACTTC. Translation: CASSPTFGTGVEQYF.

V usage is TRBV9 and J usage is TRBJ2-7; a weak D match, TRBD1 (6 bases). The CDR3 is 15 residues long. Trimming took 3 bases from V and 0 from J, leaving 13 bases between them. From germline, CDR1 is SGDLS and CDR2 YYNGEE. This CDR3 is CASSARDTTSYEQYF. CDR3 nucleotide sequence: TGTGCCAGCAGCGCTCGGGACACAACCTCCTACGAGCAGTACTTC.

The rearrangement links TRBV4-3 to TRBJ1-2; 7 nucleotides line up with TRBD1. This CDR3 contains 13 residues. V shed 4 bases, J shed 4 bases, and the junction held 3 bases outside the gene matches. CDR1 LGHNA and CDR2 YSLEER come from the germline V gene. The DNA for the CDR3 is TGCGCCAGCAGCCCAAACAGGGGCTATGGCTACACCTTC. Its translation is CASSPNRGYGYTF.

This clone has a count of ten or more. The chain joins TRBV5-5 to TRBJ2-7; 9 bases map to TRBD1. The CDR3 has 16 amino acids. CDR1 and CDR2 from the germline V gene are SGHKS and YYEKEE (reference sequence). V shed 1 base and J 4 bases; nucleotides not matched to a gene: 9. The CDR3 bases are TGTGCCAGCAGCTTGCTCTGGACAGGGGCAGGATACGAGCAGTACTTC. Its protein product is CASSLLWTGAGYEQYF.

The CDR3, as DNA: TGTGCCAGCAGTGGTTATATGACAGTCAGGCAAGAGACCCAGTACTTC. Protein product: CASSGYMTVRQETQYF. The chain is built from TRBV2 and TRBJ2-5; perhaps TRBD1 as D (5 bases). Deletions cut 4 bases from V and 2 bases from J, with 17 bases between. This CDR3 contains 16 residues. Germline V lookup: CDR1 SNHLY, CDR2 FYNNEI.

This clone has a count of ten or more. The V and J genes are TRBV27 and TRBJ2-3; D might be TRBD2 (6 bases). The CDR3 is made up of 14 amino acids. The germline V gene encodes CDR1 MNHEY and CDR2 SMNVEV (reference sequence). Trimming removed 11 bases from V and 0 bases from J, with 15 bases in between. Written as DNA, the CDR3 is TGTGCCTCCGAGGGGAGCGGGAGCACAGATACGCAGTATTTT. Its protein is CASEGSGSTDTQYF.

A few counts support this clone. The rearrangement joins TRBV2 to TRBJ1-5; 8 bases map to TRBD1. V was pared by 6 bases and J by 7 bases, with 5 bases of the junction left unmatched. The CDR3 has 13 residues. Germline V CDR1 and CDR2: SNHLY, FYNNEI. CDR3 loop: CASSDRGGQPQHF. The CDR3 coding sequence is TGTGCCAGCAGCGACAGGGGAGGACAGCCCCAGCATTTT.

This clone was detected only a few times. The chain links TRBV4-1 to TRBJ1-1; D remains ambiguous. This CDR3 has 14 residues. The germline CDR1 and CDR2 sequences are MGHRA and YSYEKL. Trimming took 6 bases from V and 0 from J, leaving 11 bases between them. CDR3 DNA: TGCGCCAGCAGGAGTGCCGGGATGAACACTGAAGCTTTCTTT. Encoded protein: CASRSAGMNTEAFF.

The chain joins TRBV5-6 to TRBJ2-5; weak D call: TRBD1 (6 bases). The length of the CDR3 is 17 residues. V was clipped by 0 bases and J by 3 bases, with 18 bases between them. Germline values: CDR1 SGHDT, CDR2 YYEEEE. This chain's CDR3 is CASSLGIHRVVEETQYF. Written as DNA, the CDR3 is TGTGCCAGCAGCTTGGGGATACACAGGGTGGTCGAAGAGACCCAGTACTTC.

This clone was seen a few times. V gene TRBV2 combines with J gene TRBJ2-7, with D unclear. Trimming removed 4 bases at V and 1 base at J, with 8 bases between. This CDR3 has 13 amino acids. The germline gives CDR1 SNHLY, CDR2 FYNNEI. The chain's CDR3 is CASSADRSYEQYV. For the CDR3, the DNA is TGTGCCAGCAGTGCCGACCGGTCCTACGAGCAGTACGTC.

This clone was recorded many times. This rearrangement joins TRBV5-4 to TRBJ1-6; 9 nucleotides match TRBD1. Germline loops: CDR1 SGHNT, CDR2 YYREEE (reference sequence). This CDR3 is 16 amino acids long. With V trimmed by 4 bases and J by 7 bases, 9 bases remained unmatched. CDR3: CASSRGRDRVNSPLHF. The CDR3 DNA sequence: TGTGCCAGCAGCAGAGGCCGGGACAGGGTAAATTCACCCCTCCACTTT.

The chain has TRBV30 and TRBJ2-5, with TRBD2 matching 9 bases. The CDR3 runs to 15 residues. J was trimmed by 5 bases and V by 3 bases; bases with no gene match: 10. Germline V lookup: CDR1 GTSNPN, CDR2 SVGIG (reference sequence). The CDR3: CAWRTGTSIVETQYF. The CDR3 DNA reads as TGTGCCTGGAGGACCGGGACTAGCATCGTGGAGACCCAGTACTTC.

The V and J genes are TRBV2 and TRBJ1-4, with D perhaps matching TRBD1 (6 bases). Per germline, CDR1 SNHLY and CDR2 FYNNEI. V was pared by 6 bases and J by 7 bases, with 12 bases between. CDR3 length equals 13 residues. Written as DNA, the CDR3 is TGTGCCAGCAGGAGCAGGGGTCCTGAAAAACTGTTTTTT. Encoded protein: CASRSRGPEKLFF.

The chain has TRBV5-1 and TRBJ1-4; 7 positions match TRBD1. V dropped 3 bases and J dropped 8; count of bases not matched to a gene: 4. Germline CDR1 and CDR2: SGHRS and YFSETQ. The CDR3 runs to 13 residues. CDR3 sequence: CASSWTGGEKLFF. CDR3 DNA sequence: TGCGCCAGCAGCTGGACAGGCGGCGAAAAACTGTTTTTT.

The chain combines TRBV5-1 with TRBJ2-7; the D gene is possibly TRBD1 (6 bases). The germline V and J ends were trimmed by 4 bases and 0 bases, with 11 bases remaining between them. Germline assignment: CDR1 SGHRS and CDR2 YFSETQ. The CDR3 contains 14 residues. Here the CDR3 DNA reads TGCGCCAGCAGCCCGGGACAACTCTCCTACGAGCAGTACTTC. Protein sequence: CASSPGQLSYEQYF.

This clone was seen at least ten times. The chain employs TRBV2 and TRBJ2-3; D is unclear. The CDR3 is 13 residues long. The germline gives CDR1 SNHLY, CDR2 FYNNEI. Trimming stripped 7 bases from V and 5 bases from J, with 13 bases between. CDR3 loop: CASTRPQRDTQYF. Here the CDR3 DNA reads TGTGCCAGCACCAGACCCCAGCGAGATACGCAGTATTTT.

This clone was recorded a few times. The chain combines TRBV5-1 with TRBJ2-3; D gene unclear. The V and J ends lost 0 bases and 6 bases respectively, with 8 bases between them. CDR3 length equals 13 residues. Germline CDR1 reads SGHRS; CDR2 reads YFSETQ. The chain's CDR3 is CASSLDIRDTQYF. CDR3 sequence (DNA): TGCGCCAGCAGCTTGGATATACGGGATACGCAGTATTTT.

At least ten counts were recorded for this clone. The rearrangement uses TRBV2 and TRBJ2-7, with a possible D match to TRBD1 (6 bases). Trimming stripped 5 bases from V and 7 bases from J, with 15 bases between. The length of the CDR3 is 13 residues. Germline V gene sequence: CDR1 SNHLY, CDR2 FYNNEI. CDR3 DNA sequence: TGTGCCAGCAGTCTTACCGGGCAGGGGGAGCAGTACGTC. It codes for CASSLTGQGEQYV.

In this sample, this clone turned up a few times. V and J are TRBV6-6 and TRBJ2-5, with a weak D call TRBD2 (6 bases). The DNA end lines up better with TRBJ2-7; the J call may be wrong. Germline CDR1 MNHNY, CDR2 SVGAGI (reference sequence). This CDR3 spans 15 amino acids. The CDR3 here is CASSYVPGVGYEQYF. In DNA form, the CDR3 reads TGTGCCAGCAGTTACGTCCCGGGAGTAGGGTACGAGCAGTACTTC.

V gene TRBV11-3 combines with J gene TRBJ2-3, with 8 bases lining up with TRBD2. Germline CDR1 SGHNT, CDR2 YENEEA. The junction had 11 bases not matched to a gene; V was cut back by 6 bases and J by 6 bases. The length of the CDR3 is 15 residues. The CDR3 is CASSPGERGMDTQYF. CDR3 DNA: TGTGCCAGCAGTCCCGGGGAGCGGGGGATGGATACGCAGTATTTT.

The rearrangement uses TRBV4-3 and TRBJ2-2; 12 bases fit TRBD1. The germline CDR1 and CDR2 sequences are LGHNA and YSLEER. This CDR3 has 15 amino acids. V trimming: 8 bases; J trimming: 5 bases; junction bases outside the gene matches: 6. For the CDR3, the DNA is TGCGCCAGCGGCCGGGACAGGGGGCGGACCGGGGAGCTGTTTTTT. Its protein is CASGRDRGRTGELFF.

This clone appeared a few times. The V gene is TRBV7-9, the J gene TRBJ2-4; 7 nucleotides agree with TRBD2. This CDR3 region has 16 residues. After removal of 1 base from V and 1 base from J, the junction contained 4 bases not matched to a gene. The germline V gene encodes CDR1 SEHNR and CDR2 FQNEAQ (reference sequence). The CDR3 sequence: CASSLVAGVAKNIQYF. CDR3 sequence (DNA): TGTGCCAGCAGCTTAGTTGCGGGGGTGGCCAAAAACATTCAGTACTTC. The whole variable domain, remainder taken from reference TRBV7-9 and TRBJ2-4, is DTGVSQNPRHKITKRGQNVTFRCDPISEHNRLYWYRQTLGQGPEFLTYFQNEAQLEKSRLLSDRFSAERPKGSFSTLEIQRTEQGDSAMYLCASSLVAGVAKNIQYFGAGTRLSVL.

This chain links TRBV18 with TRBJ1-1; no clear D. The V gene's germline CDR1 is KGHSH and CDR2 LQKENI. There are 13 residues in the CDR3. Deletions cut 2 bases from V and 0 bases from J, with 4 bases between. CDR3 amino acids: CASSPTMNTEAFF. In DNA, the CDR3 is TGTGCCAGCTCACCAACCATGAACACTGAAGCTTTCTTT.

The chain combines TRBV2 with TRBJ2-4; D may be TRBD2 (5 bases). The germline gives CDR1 SNHLY, CDR2 FYNNEI. Between the trimmed V and J ends, which lost 1 base and 0 bases, there was a span of 10 bases. The CDR3 is made up of 16 amino acids. The CDR3, as DNA: TGTGCCAGCAGTGAAGACCCCGGACTAGCCAAAAACATTCAGTACTTC. It encodes CASSEDPGLAKNIQYF.

The V and J genes are TRBV19 and TRBJ1-5; TRBD1 is a possible D gene (5 bases). The CDR3 contains 15 residues. The germline CDR1 and CDR2 sequences are LNHDA and SQIVND (reference sequence). V was shortened by 8 bases and J by 3 bases, with 17 bases between the two germline ends. The CDR3 loop is CASAGGAGPNQPQHF. CDR3 in DNA: TGTGCCAGTGCCGGCGGGGCAGGCCCCAATCAGCCCCAGCATTTT.

This clone appeared a few times. V and J are TRBV6-6 and TRBJ2-2; 8 nucleotides match TRBD2. Trimming cost V 2 bases and J 5 bases; bases outside gene matches: 7. The CDR3 is made up of 16 amino acids. Germline lookup yields CDR1 MNHNY and CDR2 SVGAGI (reference sequence). This CDR3 is CASSYGTGGRTGELFF. The CDR3 DNA reads TGTGCCAGCAGTTACGGGACGGGAGGGAGGACCGGGGAGCTGTTTTTT.

The sample holds a few counts of this clone. V gene TRBV20-1 combines with J gene TRBJ2-3, with D possibly matching TRBD1 (7 bases). V was pared by 6 bases and J by 6 bases, with 10 bases between. The germline gives CDR1 DFQATT, CDR2 SNEGSKA (reference sequence). This CDR3 has 11 residues. In DNA, the CDR3 is TGCAGTGCCAGGGGGAGGGATACGCAGTATTTT. Amino acid sequence: CSARGRDTQYF.

Note on this clone: This sample includes further DNA sequences coding for the same CDR3. The J gene is TRBJ2-6, the V gene TRBV2; no definite D call. The germline CDR1 and CDR2 sequences are SNHLY and FYNNEI. The V end was cut by 9 bases, the J end by 0 bases, with 6 bases between. The CDR3 length is 13 residues. CDR3 DNA sequence: TGTGCCAGTGGGAACTCTGGGGCCAACGTCCTGACTTTC. It specifies CASGNSGANVLTF.

This clone turned up a few times. The chain links TRBV29-1 to TRBJ2-3; TRBD1 matches 7 bases. The CDR3 runs 14 residues. Per germline, CDR1 SQVTM and CDR2 ANQGSEA. Trimming took 7 bases from V and 2 from J; bases not matched to a gene: 9. CDR3 in DNA: TGCAGCGCTATGACAGGGCCAAACACAGATACGCAGTATTTT. Translation gives CSAMTGPNTDTQYF.

This clone was found a few times. The J gene is TRBJ1-6, the V gene TRBV18; possible D gene TRBD1, 6 bases. CDR3 length equals 15 residues. Germline loops: CDR1 KGHSH, CDR2 LQKENI. The V and J ends lost 3 bases and 10 bases respectively, with 16 bases between them. The CDR3 region is CASSPDSLGISPLHF. DNA for the CDR3: TGTGCCAGCTCACCGGACAGCCTTGGGATCTCACCCCTCCACTTT.